The entry below describes one T cell receptor (beta chain). The sample originates from a study of shared clonotypes between healthy human individuals. Only in-frame clones appear in the TCRdb table, and some are missing; sequencing was by immunoSEQ multiplex PCR. This repertoire shows approximately 940,000 clones, roughly 72% found once; its top ten account for about 1.5%. With 6 bases clipped from V and 9 bases from J, the junction kept 6 bases outside the gene matches. Germline V gene data show CDR1 as SGHTA and CDR2 as FQGNSA. The CDR3 consists of 13 residues. The chain uses TRBV7-2 and TRBJ2-3; 10 nucleotides agree with TRBD1. The clonotype originates from a man between 18 and 29 years old in good health. What was sequenced was memory CD4+ T cells sorted from blood. The sample's subset: CD45RA-negative fraction. The CDR3 nucleotides read TGTGCCAGCAGATCGACAGGGGGCAGAACGCAGTATTTT. Protein product: CASRSTGGRTQYF.